The clone carrying this TCR beta chain was observed a few times. This CDR3 has 14 residues. Per the germline V gene, CDR1 is LNHDA and CDR2 is SQIVND (reference sequence). J was trimmed by 11 bases and V by 7 bases; bases with no gene match: 14. The sample belongs to a study of blood T cell repertoires in COVID-19. Assay: immunoSEQ multiplex PCR; the TCRdb copy retains only in-frame clones and omits some. The sample carries about 310,000 clones, roughly 90% recorded once. The sequencing sample was made of PBMCs or T cells enriched from blood (not recorded which). This TCR was sampled from a woman between 35 and 50 years old who had recovered from COVID-19. The V gene is TRBV19, the J gene TRBJ2-1, with TRBD2 matching 7 bases. DNA for the CDR3: TGTGCCAGTAAATGGGGGAGGGCATTAGGGAAGCAGTTCTTC. It specifies CASKWGRALGKQFF. The full variable domain, with the rest looked up from reference TRBV19 and TRBJ2-1, is DGGITQSPKYLFRKEGQNVTLSCEQNLNHDAMYWYRQDPGQGLRLIYYSQIVNDFQKGDIAEGYSVSREKKESFPLTVTSAQKNPTAFYLCASKWGRALGKQFFGPGTRLTVL.